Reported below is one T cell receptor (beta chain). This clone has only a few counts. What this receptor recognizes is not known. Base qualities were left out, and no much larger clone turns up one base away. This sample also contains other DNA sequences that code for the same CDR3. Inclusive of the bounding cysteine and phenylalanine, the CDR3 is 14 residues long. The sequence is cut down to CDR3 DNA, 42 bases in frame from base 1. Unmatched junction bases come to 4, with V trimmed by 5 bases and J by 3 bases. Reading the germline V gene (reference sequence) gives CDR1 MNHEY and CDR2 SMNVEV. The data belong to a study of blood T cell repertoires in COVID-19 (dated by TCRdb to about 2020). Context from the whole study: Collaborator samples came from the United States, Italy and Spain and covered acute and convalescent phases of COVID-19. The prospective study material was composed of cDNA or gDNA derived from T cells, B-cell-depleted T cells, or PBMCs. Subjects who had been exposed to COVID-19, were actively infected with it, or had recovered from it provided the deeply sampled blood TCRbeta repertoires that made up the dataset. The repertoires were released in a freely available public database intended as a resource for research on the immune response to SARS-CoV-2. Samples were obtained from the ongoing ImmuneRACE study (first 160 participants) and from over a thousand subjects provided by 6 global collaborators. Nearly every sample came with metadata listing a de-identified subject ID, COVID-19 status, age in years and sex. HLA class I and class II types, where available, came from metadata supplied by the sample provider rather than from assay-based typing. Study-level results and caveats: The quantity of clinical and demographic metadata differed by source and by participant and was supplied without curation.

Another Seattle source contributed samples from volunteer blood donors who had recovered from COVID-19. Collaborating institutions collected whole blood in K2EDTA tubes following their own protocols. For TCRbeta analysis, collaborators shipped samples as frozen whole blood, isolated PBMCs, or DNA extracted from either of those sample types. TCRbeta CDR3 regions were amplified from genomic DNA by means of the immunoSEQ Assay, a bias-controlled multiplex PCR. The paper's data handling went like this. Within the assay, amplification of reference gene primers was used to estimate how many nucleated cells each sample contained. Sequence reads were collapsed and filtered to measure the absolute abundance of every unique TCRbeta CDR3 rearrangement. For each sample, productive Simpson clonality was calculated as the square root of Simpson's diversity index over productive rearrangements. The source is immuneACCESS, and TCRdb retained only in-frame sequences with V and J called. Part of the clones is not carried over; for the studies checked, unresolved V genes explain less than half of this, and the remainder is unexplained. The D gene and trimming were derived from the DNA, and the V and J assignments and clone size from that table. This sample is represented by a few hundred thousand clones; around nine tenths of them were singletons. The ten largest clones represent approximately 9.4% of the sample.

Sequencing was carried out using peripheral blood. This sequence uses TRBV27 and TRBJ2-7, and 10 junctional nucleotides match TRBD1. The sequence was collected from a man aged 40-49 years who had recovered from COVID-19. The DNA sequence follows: TGTGCCAGCAGTCCACGGACAGGGGGCTACGAGCAGTACTTC. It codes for CASSPRTGGYEQYF.